This TCR beta chain emerged from a study of blood T cell repertoires in COVID-19. Study-level background: COVID-19 samples collected from the United States, Italy and Spain covered acute and convalescent phases. From T cells, B-cell-depleted T cells, or PBMCs came the material, which was cDNA or gDNA.

Germline V gives CDR1 ENHRY, CDR2 SYGVKD. CDR3 length: 14 amino acids. V lost 4 bases and J lost 1, with 11 bases in between. Study processing details: The assay estimated nucleated cells by amplifying reference gene primers. Repertoires were generated with immunoSEQ multiplex PCR, while TCRdb's copy carries only in-frame clones and drops some. The D gene and trimming were derived from the DNA, and the V and J assignments and clone size from that table. The profile shows over 300,000 clones, about 83% of them singletons. V gene TRBV10-3 combines with J gene TRBJ2-7, with D unresolved. This sequence originates from a woman in her fifties or sixties with acute or convalescent COVID-19. The sequencing input was peripheral blood. The CDR3 region is CAISGKTGSYEQYF. For the CDR3, the DNA is TGTGCCATCAGTGGTAAAACGGGTTCCTACGAGCAGTACTTC.